This T cell receptor beta chain derives from a study of blood T cell repertoires in COVID-19. Study at large: The analysed material was cDNA or gDNA that came from T cells, B-cell-depleted T cells, or PBMCs.

Trimming cost V 4 bases and J 5 bases; bases outside gene matches: 8. The V gene's germline CDR1 is SGDLS and CDR2 YYNGEE. This CDR3 has 15 residues. Original analysis: Quantification of nucleated cells was approximated via reference gene primer amplification. TCRdb's table, derived via immunoSEQ multiplex PCR, lists solely in-frame clones and lacks some. Clonal size and the V and J genes are those of that table, whereas D and trimming came from the DNA. The sample holds just over 95,000 clones, roughly 87% seen once. The clonotype originates from a man older than 75 with acute or convalescent COVID-19. The chain links TRBV9 to TRBJ1-2; TRBD1 matches at 10 bases. The sequencing sample was made of peripheral blood. The CDR3 DNA sequence: TGTGCCAGCAGCCCACGGGACAGGGGAAAATATGGCTACACCTTC. It encodes CASSPRDRGKYGYTF.